Sequencing of this T cell receptor beta chain was carried out in a study of chemoradiotherapy in HPV16-positive cancers. General study results and limits: HPV-specific T cells were functionally defined from only a couple of HPV16-positive patients.

Regarding this clone: Its antigen is currently unknown.

V lost 2 bases to trimming and J lost 6 bases, with 10 bases between them. This CDR3 has 14 amino acids. Germline V gene data show CDR1 as MNHEY and CDR2 as SMNVEV (reference sequence). This table comes from immunoSEQ multiplex PCR, and its TCRdb copy is limited to in-frame clones, with some not included. Among approximately 30,000 clones listed, over 90% were seen once. The sequence was obtained from a human donor with HPV-associated anogenital cancer. Sequences were derived from blood, sampled from a patient who underwent chemoradiotherapy. The V and J genes are TRBV27 and TRBJ2-2; D is uncertain. In DNA, the CDR3 is TGTGCCAGCAGTTTAGGACCCCTGGCCGGGGAGCTGTTTTTT. Amino acids: CASSLGPLAGELFF.